Listed below are T cell receptor beta chains from one sample, sequenced in a study of Graves' ophthalmopathy and Graves' hyperthyroidism. TCRdb reprocessed the multiplex PCR reads with MiXCR, giving one entry per CDR3 protein. The repertoire holds about 14,000 distinct CDR3 sequences, roughly 50% seen once, with around 50% in the top ten. Sequencing input: peripheral blood. The receptors come from a woman aged 30 to 39 with Graves' ophthalmopathy. CDR3s include the opening cysteine and the closing phenylalanine or tryptophan. The order of the fields is J gene, D gene, V gene, clone size, CDR3 protein, CDR3 DNA. The D gene is left open where the match is weak. Clone size is given for some rows only: seen once, a few or many times, or a class if the clone is expanded.

>TRBJ2-1|NA|TRBV7-9|NA
CASSSDEQFF
TGTGCCAGCAGCTCAGATGAGCAGTTCTTC
>TRBJ2-1|NA|TRBV20-1|many
CSARNYKREQFF
TGCAGTGCTAGGAACTACAAGCGTGAGCAGTTCTTC
>TRBJ2-3|NA|TRBV29-1|many
CSVNLGVGYF
TGCAGCGTTAATCTAGGAGTAGGGTATTTT
>TRBJ2-1|TRBD2|TRBV7-9|NA
CASSRIAGDYNEQFF
TGTGCCAGCAGCCGGATAGCGGGAGACTACAATGAGCAGTTCTTC
>TRBJ2-3|NA|TRBV12-3/TRBV12-4|NA
CASSLSRDSDTQYF
TGTGCCAGCAGTTTATCCAGGGACTCAGATACGCAGTATTTT
>TRBJ1-5|NA|TRBV15|NA
CATSSRSVSNQPQHF
TGTGCCACCAGCAGTCGTTCTGTTAGCAATCAGCCCCAGCATTTT
>TRBJ2-2|NA|TRBV7-3|NA
CASRPGGSTGELFF
TGTGCCAGCAGACCCGGGGGAAGCACCGGGGAGCTGTTTTTT
>TRBJ2-5|TRBD1|TRBV24-1|few
CATSDFGTGMRETQYF
TGTGCCACCAGTGATTTCGGGACAGGGATGCGAGAGACCCAGTACTTC
>TRBJ1-1|NA|TRBV4-2|NA
CASSQESWTVNTEAFF
TGTGCCAGCAGCCAAGAATCGTGGACGGTGAACACTGAAGCTTTCTTT
>TRBJ2-7|NA|TRBV7-9|NA
CASSPGPVGQQYF
TGTGCCAGCAGCCCTGGGCCCGTAGGTCAGCAGTACTTC
>TRBJ2-3|NA|TRBV5-1|few
CASSRPGLGADTQYF
TGCGCCAGCAGCCGTCCCGGGTTGGGTGCAGATACGCAGTATTTT
>TRBJ1-6|NA|TRBV2|NA
CASSEGVGSPLHF
TGTGCCAGCAGTGAGGGGGTCGGTTCACCCCTCCACTTT
>TRBJ2-7|NA|TRBV20-1|NA
CSARLDHSYEQYF
TGCAGTGCTAGACTGGACCACTCCTACGAGCAGTACTTC
>TRBJ2-7|TRBD1|TRBV2|NA
CVSRARTGGADEQYF
TGTGTCAGCAGGGCTCGGACAGGGGGCGCGGATGAGCAGTACTTC
>TRBJ2-1|NA|TRBV20-1|NA
CSARDPGLYYNEQFF
TGCAGTGCTAGAGATCCCGGGTTATACTACAATGAGCAGTTCTTC
>TRBJ2-1|NA|TRBV7-3|many
CASSPARSNNEPFF
TGTGCCAGCAGCCCAGCGCGGAGTAACAATGAGCCGTTCTTC
>TRBJ1-1|NA|TRBV5-6|NA
CASSLDNRATEAFF
TGTGCCAGCAGCTTGGATAACAGGGCGACTGAAGCTTTCTTT
>TRBJ1-4|NA|TRBV20-1|NA
CSVQETNEKLFF
TGCAGTGTCCAGGAAACTAATGAAAAACTGTTTTTT
>TRBJ1-2|TRBD1|TRBV7-8|NA
CASSTRTGQGYTF
TGTGCCAGCAGCACAAGGACAGGGCAGGGCTACACCTTC
>TRBJ1-2|NA|TRBV10-3|NA
CAITQTGSDGYTF
TGTGCCATCACCCAGACAGGATCGGATGGCTACACCTTC
>TRBJ1-2|NA|TRBV7-9|many
CASSLTGGVHKDGYTF
TGTGCCAGCAGCTTAACTGGTGGTGTTCATAAAGATGGCTACACCTTC
>TRBJ2-3|NA|TRBV7-2|NA
CASSHEYGADTQYF
TGTGCCAGCAGCCACGAATATGGGGCAGATACGCAGTATTTT
>TRBJ2-1|NA|TRBV12-3/TRBV12-4|NA
CASSTGTLYNEQFF
TGTGCCAGCAGTACCGGGACCCTCTACAATGAGCAGTTCTTC
>TRBJ1-1|NA|TRBV7-8|NA
CASSLGGSTEAFF
TGTGCCAGCAGCTTAGGGGGGAGCACTGAAGCTTTCTTT
>TRBJ2-7|NA|TRBV24-1|NA
CATSDGPYEQYF
TGTGCCACCAGTGATGGGCCCTACGAGCAGTACTTC
>TRBJ1-5|NA|TRBV6-6|many
CASSPRLGGVLVNQPQHF
TGTGCCAGCAGTCCCCGGTTGGGGGGCGTACTCGTCAATCAGCCCCAGCATTTT
>TRBJ1-2|NA|TRBV7-2|NA
CASSSLSGHYGYTF
TGTGCCAGCAGCTCCCTGTCAGGACACTATGGCTACACCTTC
>TRBJ2-5|NA|TRBV7-6|NA
CASSSTAGKETQYF
TGTGCCAGCAGCTCGACGGCGGGGAAAGAGACCCAGTACTTC
>TRBJ1-1|NA|TRBV6-5|many
CASSLGEGEAFF
TGTGCCAGCAGCCTGGGAGAGGGCGAAGCTTTCTTT
>TRBJ1-3|NA|TRBV7-6|many
CASSSDRNTIYF
TGTGCCAGCAGCTCGGACCGAAACACCATATATTTT
>TRBJ2-3|TRBD2|TRBV2|NA
CASSAPFSGDFTDTQYF
TGTGCCAGCAGTGCCCCCTTTAGCGGGGATTTCACAGATACGCAGTATTTT
>TRBJ1-5|TRBD1|TRBV19|NA
CASSRTGKSNQPQHF
TGTGCCAGTAGCAGGACAGGGAAAAGCAATCAGCCCCAGCATTTT
>TRBJ2-7|TRBD2|TRBV20-1|few
CSATTSGSYEQYF
TGCAGTGCAACGACTAGCGGGAGCTACGAGCAGTACTTC
>TRBJ2-1|TRBD2|TRBV7-9|few
CASSLAWQAGGYNEQFF
TGTGCCAGCAGCTTAGCGTGGCAAGCGGGAGGGTACAATGAGCAGTTCTTC
>TRBJ1-6|NA|TRBV9|NA
CASSVVEFGPPLHF
TGTGCCAGCAGCGTAGTAGAGTTTGGCCCACCCCTCCACTTT
>TRBJ1-6|NA|TRBV11-2|NA
CASSLGDSPLHF
TGTGCCAGCAGCTTGGGGGATTCACCCCTCCACTTT
>TRBJ2-7|TRBD2|TRBV6-1|NA
CASSEADPGGAYEQYF
TGTGCCAGCAGTGAAGCTGACCCGGGGGGGGCCTACGAGCAGTACTTC
>TRBJ2-2|TRBD2|TRBV10-3|NA
CAILTSGRAHTGELFF
TGTGCCATCTTGACTAGCGGGAGGGCCCACACCGGGGAGCTGTTTTTT
>TRBJ2-7|TRBD2|TRBV7-6|NA
CASSLVYGTSSYEQYF
TGTGCCAGCAGCTTAGTCTATGGGACTAGTAGCTACGAGCAGTACTTC
>TRBJ2-2|NA|TRBV28|NA
CASTNHAGELSF
TGTGCCAGCACCAACCACGCCGGGGAGCTGTCTTTT
>TRBJ2-7|TRBD2|TRBV20-1|NA
CSAPGGTFEQYF
TGCAGTGCTCCGGGGGGGACGTTCGAGCAGTACTTC
>TRBJ2-3|TRBD2|TRBV7-2|NA
CASSPSGSITDTQYF
TGTGCCAGCAGCCCTAGCGGGAGTATCACAGATACGCAGTATTTT
>TRBJ2-5|NA|TRBV6-5|few
CASTSRADQETQYF
TGTGCCAGCACCTCAAGGGCGGACCAAGAGACCCAGTACTTC
>TRBJ2-7|TRBD2|TRBV7-2|NA
CASSLGTSGPYEKYF
TGTGCCAGCAGCTTAGGGACTAGCGGACCCTACGAGAAGTACTTC
>TRBJ2-1|NA|TRBV3-1|NA
CASRTGRGEQFF
TGTGCCAGCAGGACAGGTCGCGGAGAGCAGTTCTTC
>TRBJ2-7|TRBD1|TRBV9|few
CASSVASGQASEQYF
TGTGCCAGCAGCGTAGCTTCGGGACAGGCTAGCGAGCAGTACTTC
>TRBJ2-3|NA|TRBV7-9|NA
CASSLRGDKDTQYF
TGCGCCAGCAGCTTACGGGGGGACAAAGATACGCAGTATTTT
>TRBJ2-7|TRBD2|TRBV14|medium-sized
CASSHLRTSGGYEQYF
TGTGCCAGCAGCCACCTCCGGACTAGCGGAGGCTACGAGCAGTACTTC
>TRBJ1-3|NA|TRBV19|NA
CASSIDFADIGNTIYF
TGTGCCAGTAGTATAGATTTCGCGGACATAGGAAACACCATATATTTT
>TRBJ2-1|TRBD1|TRBV19|NA
CASSIWGQGGYNEQFF
TGTGCCAGTAGTATTTGGGGACAGGGGGGTTACAATGAGCAGTTCTTC
>TRBJ2-1|TRBD1|TRBV12-3/TRBV12-4|medium-sized
CASWDRANNEQFF
TGTGCCAGCTGGGACAGGGCGAACAATGAGCAGTTCTTC
>TRBJ2-1|NA|TRBV16|NA
CASSQGAGYYNEQFF
TGTGCCAGCAGCCAAGGGGCGGGGTACTACAATGAGCAGTTCTTC
>TRBJ1-5|NA|TRBV7-2|NA
CASKDSFTQETQHF
TGTGCCAGTAAGGACAGCTTCACCCAAGAGACCCAGCATTTT
>TRBJ2-5|TRBD2|TRBV5-4|NA
CASSLPEREVRETQYF
TGTGCCAGCAGCTTGCCGGAGCGGGAGGTGCGAGAGACCCAGTACTTC